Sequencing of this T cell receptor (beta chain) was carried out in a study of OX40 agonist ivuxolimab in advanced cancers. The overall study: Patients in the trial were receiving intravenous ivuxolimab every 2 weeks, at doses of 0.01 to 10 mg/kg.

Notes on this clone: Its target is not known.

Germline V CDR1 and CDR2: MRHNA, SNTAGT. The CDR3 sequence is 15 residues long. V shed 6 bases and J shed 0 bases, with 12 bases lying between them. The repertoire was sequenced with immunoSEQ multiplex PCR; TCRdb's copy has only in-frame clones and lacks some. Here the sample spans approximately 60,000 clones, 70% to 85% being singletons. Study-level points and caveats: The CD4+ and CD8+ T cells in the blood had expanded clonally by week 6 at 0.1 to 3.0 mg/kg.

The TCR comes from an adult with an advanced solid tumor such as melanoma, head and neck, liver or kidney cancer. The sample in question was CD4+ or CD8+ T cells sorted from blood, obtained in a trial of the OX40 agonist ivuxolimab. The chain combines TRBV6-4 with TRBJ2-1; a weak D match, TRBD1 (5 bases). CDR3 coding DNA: TGTGCCAGCAGCTTGGACATGAGCTCCTACAATGAGCAGTTCTTC. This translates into CASSLDMSSYNEQFF.